This record covers a single T cell receptor (beta chain). The record originates from a study of blood T cell repertoires in COVID-19. Looking at the study overall: Samples of COVID-19 (acute and convalescent) were obtained from the United States, Italy and Spain. T cells, B-cell-depleted T cells, or PBMCs supplied cDNA or gDNA.

Germline assignment: CDR1 SEHNR and CDR2 FQNEAQ (reference sequence). Trimming removed 1 base from V and 7 bases from J, with 8 bases in between. This CDR3 is 12 amino acids long. How the authors handled the data: Amplified reference gene primers provided the basis for estimating nucleated cell counts. Only in-frame clones appear in the TCRdb table, and some are missing; sequencing was by immunoSEQ multiplex PCR. V and J calls and clone size are as listed in that table; D and trimming were resolved from the DNA. This sample has more than 90,000 clones; about 83% occur once, and the top ten carry about 6.8%.

The receptor comes from a man between 65 and 85 years old with acute or convalescent COVID-19. The sequenced material came from peripheral blood. This rearrangement joins TRBV7-9 to TRBJ2-7; possible D gene TRBD2, 6 bases. The CDR3 is CASSLVRGEQYF. The CDR3 region has the DNA TGTGCCAGCAGCTTAGTGCGGGGAGAGCAGTACTTC.